The 16 T cell receptor beta chains listed next were all sequenced from one sample in a study of T cell responses to AZD1222 COVID-19 vaccine. Repertoires were generated with immunoSEQ multiplex PCR, while TCRdb's copy carries only in-frame clones and drops some. The table has some 120,000 clones, roughly 84% seen once. This specimen consisted of peripheral blood, obtained on day 0 of AZD1222 vaccination. All receptors come from an adult in good health.

This clone was seen only a few times. The chain combines TRBV3-1 (or the pseudogene TRBV3-2) with TRBJ1-4, with D hard to call. The CDR3 runs to 16 residues. The germline V and J ends were trimmed by 4 bases and 6 bases, with 18 bases remaining between them. CDR1 is LGHDT and CDR2 is YNNKEL in the germline V gene (reference sequence). CDR3 amino acids: CASSRSSHGLDEKLFF. CDR3 in DNA: TGTGCCAGCAGCCGCTCATCCCACGGGTTGGATGAAAAACTGTTTTTT.

The chain is built from TRBV7-9 and TRBJ1-6; TRBD1 agrees at 10 bases. The CDR3 covers 15 residues. J was trimmed by 10 bases and V by 1 base; bases with no gene match: 4. From germline, CDR1 is SEHNR and CDR2 FQNEAQ (reference sequence). The CDR3 DNA reads as TGTGCCAGCAGCTTAGTCGGACAGGGGGGATCACCCCTCCACTTT. Protein: CASSLVGQGGSPLHF.

The chain links TRBV6-6 to TRBJ2-3, with TRBD1 matching 11 bases. The CDR3 runs to 15 residues. Trimming at V came to 2 bases and at J to 5 bases, leaving 3 bases not matched to a gene. Germline-derived CDR1 and CDR2 are MNHNY and SVGAGI (reference sequence). The chain's CDR3 is CASSYTGTGGDTQYF. DNA for the CDR3: TGTGCCAGCAGTTACACCGGGACAGGGGGAGATACGCAGTATTTT.

The V gene is TRBV7-2, the J gene TRBJ2-5; 8 bases agree with TRBD1. CDR1 SGHTA and CDR2 FQGNSA come from the germline V gene. V dropped 4 bases and J dropped 3; count of bases not matched to a gene: 4. The CDR3 covers 14 residues. This chain's CDR3 is CASSYKTGEETQYF. The CDR3 DNA reads as TGTGCCAGCAGCTATAAGACAGGGGAAGAGACCCAGTACTTC.

The rearrangement uses TRBV6-5 and TRBJ2-7, with D possibly TRBD2 on 6 matching bases. The CDR3 runs 16 residues. The V gene's germline CDR1 is MNHEY and CDR2 SVGAGI. V dropped 2 bases and J dropped 4 bases, with 18 bases sitting between them. The CDR3 loop is CASSYRWREPVYEQYF. For the CDR3, the DNA is TGTGCCAGCAGTTACAGATGGAGGGAGCCGGTGTACGAGCAGTACTTC.

In its sample, this clone was seen a few times. V gene TRBV19 combines with J gene TRBJ2-7; perhaps TRBD2 as D (5 bases). This CDR3 comprises 13 residues. Germline V gene sequence: CDR1 LNHDA, CDR2 SQIVND (reference sequence). V shed 4 bases and J shed 2 bases, with 9 bases lying between them. The CDR3 region is CASSTLGAYEQYF. In DNA form, the CDR3 reads TGTGCCAGTAGTACCCTCGGGGCCTACGAGCAGTACTTC.

The V call is TRBV11-2, the J call TRBJ2-1; TRBD1 aligns across 7 bases. The V gene end was trimmed by 4 bases and the J gene end by 6 bases; junction bases not matched to a gene: 12. CDR3 length: 16 residues. In germline, CDR1 is SGHAT, CDR2 FQNNGV. CDR3 sequence (DNA): TGTGCCAGCAGCTCAGAAGGGACAGTGCCCGGCAATGAGCAGTTCTTC. Translating it yields CASSSEGTVPGNEQFF.

The chain has TRBV2 and TRBJ2-6; D is unclear. Trimming stripped 2 bases from V and 1 base from J, with 6 bases between. The CDR3 totals 15 residues. CDR1 and CDR2 (germline): SNHLY, FYNNEI. The CDR3 nucleotides are TGTGCCAGCAGTGAAACGCGATCTGGGGCCAACGTCCTGACTTTC. It is translated as CASSETRSGANVLTF.

The J gene is TRBJ2-7, the V gene TRBV28, with TRBD1 matching over 8 bases. V shed 5 bases and J 6 bases; nucleotides not matched to a gene: 9. The length of the CDR3 is 14 residues. Germline assignment: CDR1 MDHEN and CDR2 SYDVKM. CDR3: CASSLLGQVSEQYF. The CDR3 bases are TGTGCCAGCAGTCTACTGGGACAGGTTTCCGAGCAGTACTTC.

The chain combines TRBV11-3 with TRBJ1-2, with D uncertain. V was shortened by 1 base and J by 6 bases, with 12 bases between the two germline ends. Germline CDR1 reads SGHNT; CDR2 reads YENEEA. The CDR3 totals 14 residues. Here the CDR3 DNA reads TGTGCCAGCAGCTTAGGGGCGGAGGTGGATGGCTACACCTTC. Protein product: CASSLGAEVDGYTF. The whole variable domain, remainder taken from reference TRBV11-3 and TRBJ1-2, is EAGVVQSPRYKIIEKKQPVAFWCNPISGHNTLYWYLQNLGQGPELLIRYENEEAVDDSQLPKDRFSAERLKGVDSTLKIQPAELGDSAVYLCASSLGAEVDGYTFGSGTRLTVV.

The chain uses TRBV21-1 and TRBJ1-1. TRBV21-1 is a known pseudogene. This CDR3 contains 16 residues. The CDR3 here is CASSNPLVPGGTEAFF. The CDR3 DNA is TGTGCCAGCAGCAATCCCCTTGTGCCGGGGGGCACTGAAGCTTTCTTT.

The J gene is TRBJ1-5, the V gene TRBV19; D gene ambiguous. Germline lookup yields CDR1 LNHDA and CDR2 SQIVND (reference sequence). The V gene lost 6 bases and the J gene lost 0 bases, with 6 bases spanning the gap. This CDR3 has 13 residues. CDR3 in amino acids: CASSADSNQPQHF. DNA for the CDR3: TGTGCCAGTAGCGCGGATAGCAATCAGCCCCAGCATTTT.

The J gene is TRBJ2-1, the V gene TRBV7-9, with 9 bases aligning to TRBD2. Germline V lookup: CDR1 SEHNR, CDR2 FQNEAQ (reference sequence). CDR3 length equals 16 residues. Losses at the gene ends were 4 bases for V and 7 bases for J; bases not matched to a gene: 11. This CDR3 reads CASSSGKRGDNNEQFF. The CDR3 bases are TGTGCCAGCAGCTCGGGGAAGCGGGGGGATAATAATGAGCAGTTCTTC.

V usage is TRBV21-1 and J usage is TRBJ1-6. TRBV21-1 is given as a pseudogene. The length of the CDR3 is 13 residues. The CDR3 DNA sequence: TGTGCCAGCAGCAAACCGGATAATTCACCCCTCCACTTT. It translates to CASSKPDNSPLHF.

This chain uses TRBV18 with TRBJ1-5; tentatively, D is TRBD1 (6 bases). Trimming shortened V by 0 bases and J by 1 base, and 10 bases separated the two germline ends. This CDR3 spans 16 amino acids. Germline V lookup: CDR1 KGHSH, CDR2 LQKENI. CDR3 DNA: TGTGCCAGCTCACCACCGTCAGGGGCAAGCAATCAGCCCCAGCATTTT. Translated: CASSPPSGASNQPQHF.

The V call is TRBV24-1, the J call TRBJ2-7; D ambiguous. The CDR3 runs to 12 residues. The V gene lost 4 bases and the J gene lost 0 bases, with 3 bases spanning the gap. CDR1 is KGHDR and CDR2 is SFDVKD in the germline V gene. CDR3 DNA: TGTGCCACCAGTGACTCCTCCTACGAGCAGTACTTC. It is translated as CATSDSSYEQYF.